This T cell receptor (beta chain) stems from a study of T cells in Graves' hyperthyroidism and ophthalmopathy. The authors took PBMCs from 10 ml fresh peripheral blood. This clonotype was observed at least ten times. Its cognate antigen is unknown. General study points: Median prediction lead before ophthalmopathy onset was 6.5 months with the model. Ophthalmopathy and stable hyperthyroidism were told apart by a 13 V-J model. Expanded thyroid clonotypes (above 0.001) were mostly also found in blood.

What was amplified from RNA transcripts were TCR beta CDR3 regions. The HTBI primer set drove a first-round RT-PCR of the TCR CDR3. One entry per CDR3 protein, called by TCRdb with MiXCR from the multiplex PCR reads. The sample has roughly 530,000 distinct CDR3 sequences; more than 15% are singletons. The CDR3 consists of 13 residues. V dropped 4 bases and J dropped 6 bases, with 13 bases sitting between them. Looked up from germline, CDR1 is MNHNS and CDR2 is SASEGT. The source material was blood. The receptor was isolated from a woman under 30 with Graves' ophthalmopathy. This chain uses TRBV6-1 with TRBJ2-7; no clear D gene. In DNA, the CDR3 is TGTGCCAGCAGTGTTATGGGTCTAGGCGAGCAGTACTTC. Its translation: CASSVMGLGEQYF.